The clone carrying this T cell receptor (beta chain) was seen a few times. Its antigen is still unknown. The sample belongs to a study of OX40 agonist ivuxolimab in advanced cancers. The overall study: The treatment was a fully human IgG2 OX40 agonist, ivuxolimab. A mean age of approximately 58 years, range about 20 to 85, was recorded, and approximately 80% were male.

Study-wide results and caveats: Normalized T-cell clonal expansion was also low in some nonresponders.

The data were produced by immunoSEQ multiplex PCR, yet TCRdb's version contains in-frame clones alone and is incomplete. The sample consists of about 79,000 clones, 75% to 95% of them appearing once. Per germline, CDR1 MNHEY and CDR2 SMNVEV (reference sequence). V dropped 6 bases and J dropped 5; count of bases not matched to a gene: 11. This CDR3 contains 15 residues. The source material was CD4+ or CD8+ T cells sorted from blood, sampled in a trial of the OX40 agonist ivuxolimab. This clonotype was sampled from an adult with an advanced solid tumor such as melanoma, head and neck, liver or kidney cancer. The chain uses TRBV27 and TRBJ1-1; 8 bases map to TRBD1. CDR3 in DNA: TGTGCCAGCAGCCAAAGACAGGGGAGAAGGACTGAAGCTTTCTTT. This codes for CASSQRQGRRTEAFF.